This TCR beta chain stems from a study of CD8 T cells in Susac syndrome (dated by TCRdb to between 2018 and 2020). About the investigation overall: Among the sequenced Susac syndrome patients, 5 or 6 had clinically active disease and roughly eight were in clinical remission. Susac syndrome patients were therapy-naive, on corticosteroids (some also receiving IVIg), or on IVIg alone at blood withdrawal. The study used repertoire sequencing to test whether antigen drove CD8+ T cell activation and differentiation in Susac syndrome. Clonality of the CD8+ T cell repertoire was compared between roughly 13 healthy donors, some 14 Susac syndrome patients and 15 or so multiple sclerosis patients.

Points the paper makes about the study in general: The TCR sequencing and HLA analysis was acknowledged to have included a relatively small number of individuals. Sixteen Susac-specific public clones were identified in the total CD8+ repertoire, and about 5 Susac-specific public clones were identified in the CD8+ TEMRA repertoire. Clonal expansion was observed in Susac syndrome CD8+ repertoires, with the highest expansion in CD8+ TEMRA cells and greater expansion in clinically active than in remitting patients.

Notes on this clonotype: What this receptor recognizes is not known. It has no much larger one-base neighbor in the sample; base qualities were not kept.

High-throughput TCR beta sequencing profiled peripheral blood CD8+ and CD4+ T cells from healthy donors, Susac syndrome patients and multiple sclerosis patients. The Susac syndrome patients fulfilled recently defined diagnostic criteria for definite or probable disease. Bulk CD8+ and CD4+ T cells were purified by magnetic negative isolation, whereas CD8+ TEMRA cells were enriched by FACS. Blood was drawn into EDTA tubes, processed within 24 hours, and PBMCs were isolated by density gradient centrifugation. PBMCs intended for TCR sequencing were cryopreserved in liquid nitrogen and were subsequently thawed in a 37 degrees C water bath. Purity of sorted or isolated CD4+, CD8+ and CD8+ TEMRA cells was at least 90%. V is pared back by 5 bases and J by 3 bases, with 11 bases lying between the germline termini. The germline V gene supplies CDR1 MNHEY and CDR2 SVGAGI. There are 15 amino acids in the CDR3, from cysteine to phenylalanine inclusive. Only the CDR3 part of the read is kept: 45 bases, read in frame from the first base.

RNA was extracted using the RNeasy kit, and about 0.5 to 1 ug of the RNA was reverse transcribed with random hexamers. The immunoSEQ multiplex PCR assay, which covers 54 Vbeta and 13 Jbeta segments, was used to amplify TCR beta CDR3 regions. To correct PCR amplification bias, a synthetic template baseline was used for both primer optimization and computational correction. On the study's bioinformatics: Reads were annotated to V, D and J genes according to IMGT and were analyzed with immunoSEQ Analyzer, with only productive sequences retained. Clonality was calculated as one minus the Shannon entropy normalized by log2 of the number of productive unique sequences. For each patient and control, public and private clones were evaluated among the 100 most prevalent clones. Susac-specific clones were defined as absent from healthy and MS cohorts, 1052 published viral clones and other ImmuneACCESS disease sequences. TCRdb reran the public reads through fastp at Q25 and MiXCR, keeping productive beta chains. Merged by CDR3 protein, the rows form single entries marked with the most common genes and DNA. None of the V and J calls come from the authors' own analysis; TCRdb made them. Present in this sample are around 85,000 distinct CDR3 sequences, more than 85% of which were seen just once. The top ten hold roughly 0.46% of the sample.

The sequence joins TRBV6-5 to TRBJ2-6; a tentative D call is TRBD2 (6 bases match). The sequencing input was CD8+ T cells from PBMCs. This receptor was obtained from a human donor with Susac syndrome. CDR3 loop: CASSPWGGGANVLTF. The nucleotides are TGTGCCAGCAGTCCCTGGGGAGGTGGGGCCAACGTCCTGACTTTC.